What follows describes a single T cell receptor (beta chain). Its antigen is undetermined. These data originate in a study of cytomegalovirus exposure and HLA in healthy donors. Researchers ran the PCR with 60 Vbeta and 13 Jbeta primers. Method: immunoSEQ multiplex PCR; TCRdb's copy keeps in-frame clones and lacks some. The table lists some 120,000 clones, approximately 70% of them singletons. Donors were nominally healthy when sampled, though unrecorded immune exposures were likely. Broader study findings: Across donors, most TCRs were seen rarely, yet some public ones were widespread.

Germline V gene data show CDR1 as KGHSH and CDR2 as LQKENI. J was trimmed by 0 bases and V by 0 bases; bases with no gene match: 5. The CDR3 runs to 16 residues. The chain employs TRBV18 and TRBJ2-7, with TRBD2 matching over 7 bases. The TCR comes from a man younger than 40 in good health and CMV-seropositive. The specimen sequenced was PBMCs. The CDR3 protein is CASSPPGGTGSYEQYF. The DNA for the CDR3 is TGTGCCAGCTCACCACCGGGGGGGACTGGCTCCTACGAGCAGTACTTC.